The T cell receptor beta chain described here comes from a study of cytomegalovirus exposure and HLA in healthy donors (dated by TCRdb to about 2017). About the investigation overall: An earlier analysis of 587 of the donors reported about 260 Gb of sequence data and 95 million to 130 million unique TCR beta sequences obtained from about 200 million T cells. Around 300 gigabases of sequencing data and some 85 million unique TCR sequences were included in an early release covering several hundred HLA-typed donors. Among the approximately 420 genotyped donors, around 79% belonged to the genetic ancestry cluster associated with self-reported Caucasian donors. The study was designed to test whether signatures of past pathogen exposure could be identified by cataloging public T cell receptors. The study used immunosequencing to profile the T cell repertoires of approximately 650 subjects and linked those repertoires to cytomegalovirus serostatus. Along with the roughly 610-subject first cohort, a separate validation cohort of over a hundred different subjects was used. The study combined high-throughput TCR immunosequencing, statistical association of individual TCRs with disease status, and machine learning to predict cytomegalovirus infection status. To study patterns of TCR occurrence, a later analysis re-analyzed previously published TCR beta repertoires from 666 donors and added high-resolution HLA genotyping. Rather than using new phenotypic data, the later analysis identified candidate immune exposures from TCR beta sequences and from how often those sequences occurred across donors. To decide whether each TCR beta V gene segment behaved as functional or pseudogenic, an earlier analysis of nearly 600 of the donors relied on high-throughput TCR beta sequencing. Alongside the repertoire data, information on donor age, sex, ethnicity and CMV serostatus was compiled. Genome-wide SNP genotypes for about 65% of the 666 donors were used in a later genetic analysis, which treated that subset as a discovery cohort. Every discovery cohort repertoire had been produced on one sequencing platform. Class I and class II HLA loci were covered by the typing at four-digit resolution. Typing coverage differed by locus: A, B, C, DRB1 and DQB1 were typed in about 620-630 donors, DQA1 in roughly 500, DPA1 in approximately 610, and DPB1 in 450 to 490. Because of strong linkage in the cohort, roughly 5 DR-DQ haplotypes were treated as single units for association and clustering. Among roughly 400 genotyped donors of the cohort, an average of about 240,000 unique TCR beta nucleotide sequences were sequenced per donor, 15% to 20% of them non-productive.

Preparation of the library involved the immunoSEQ multiplex PCR assay. For the multiplex PCR, a mixture combining 60 forward primers for TCR Vbeta segments and 13 reverse primers for TCR Jbeta segments was used. The CDR3 region of rearranged TCR beta genes was amplified from genomic DNA with a multiplex PCR assay. The Illumina HiSeq System was used to sequence the amplified TCR beta libraries as 87-base-pair reads. In the original analysis: A later analysis counted approximately 84 million unique TCR beta chains across the 600 to 850 repertoires, and some 12 million of these chains were shared by at least two donors. Raw reads were error-corrected and collapsed into unique sequences by a nearest-neighbor algorithm in which closely related sequences were merged to remove PCR and sequencing errors. Alignment of CDR3 sequences to IMGT reference sequences was used to assign V, D and J gene segments. Each retained sequence needed at least a six-nucleotide match to both a V gene segment and a J gene segment. Rearrangements were called productive when the CDR3 lacked stop codons and stayed in frame with V and J; all others were non-productive. CDR3 was defined by IMGT convention, running from the second conserved V-encoded cysteine to the conserved J-encoded phenylalanine. In an earlier analysis of more than 550 of the donors, sequences lacking an unambiguous match to a single V gene segment were excluded. In an earlier analysis of several hundred of the donors, a V segment was called functional when productive rearrangements were above 56.7%, and segregating when the standard deviation between donors exceeded 5%. To diagnose cytomegalovirus status from the catalog of TCR beta chain sequences, a statistical classification framework was built. V and J gene assignment, in a later analysis, came from comparing TCR nucleotide sequences with IMGT/GENE-DB human TR gene sequences. The TCRdist pipeline was used in a later analysis to assign CDR3 sequences and most-parsimonious VDJ recombination scenarios. In a later analysis, each TCR beta chain was defined by its CDR3 amino acid sequence together with its V-gene family, and reads lacking a unique V-gene family were excluded. A later analysis removed 550 to 650 highly shared, low-generation-probability nucleotide sequences to deal with suspected cross-contamination and a sequencing artifact. A later analysis calculated a clonal expansion index for each public chain from normalized within-repertoire ranks of inferred template counts. A later analysis computed generation probabilities with a VDJ recombination model fitted to out-of-frame rearrangements, and checked the results against IGoR. Hypergeometric tests were used in a later analysis to score TCR-TCR, TCR-HLA and TCR-CMV co-occurrence, with a repertoire-size bias correction applied to the TCR pairs. False discovery rates were estimated in a later analysis by permuting HLA or CMV assignments 20 times. In a later analysis, co-occurring TCRs were grouped using DBSCAN, and TCRdist sequence similarity was added for clustering within HLA-allele-positive subsets. Repertoires with fewer than 30,000 or more than 120,000 public chains were left out of co-occurrence clustering, as were about 5 repertoires with anomalous nucleotide sharing. TCRdb carries this immuneACCESS record with in-frame sequences only. Its versions omit some clonotypes, under half of them owing to an unresolved V gene in the studies checked, with the rest unexplained. D and trimming come from the DNA, and the V and J calls and clone size come from that table. This sample comprises hundreds of thousands of clones, under 80% of them detected only once. The ten largest clones take up over 2% of the sample.

In total, around 600 healthy bone marrow donors made up the cohort. Cohort members were all nominally healthy when sampled, although unrecorded immune exposures were likely present. The donor was CMV seronegative and belonged to the group of several hundred seronegative cohort members. Each donor provided a peripheral blood sample, and peripheral blood mononuclear cells were used for TCR beta sequencing. The Qiagen DNeasy Blood Extraction Kit was used to extract genomic DNA from the blood cell samples. To note about this clone: Its recognized antigen is unknown. Per-base qualities were not stored, and no clone one base away is much larger.

From cysteine to phenylalanine, the CDR3 is 17 amino acids long. The entry retains the CDR3 DNA only, 51 bases that are in frame from base 1. CDR1 MGHRA and CDR2 YSYEKL were looked up in the germline V gene. V is pared back by 0 bases and J by 0 bases, with 12 bases lying between the germline termini. What the research found in general, with its limitations: Broadly in line with IMGT annotations, most TCR beta V segments showed up in productive rearrangements about 90% or about 30% of the time in an earlier analysis of several hundred of the donors. When HLA alleles, especially DR and DQ, strongly co-occurred, attributing TCR associations to individual alleles was difficult. At a false discovery rate of 0.05, a later analysis linked 15,000 to 20,000 TCR beta sequences to specific HLA alleles. In a later analysis, HLA-associated TCR beta chains showed more clonal expansion and lower generation probabilities than non-associated chains that were equally common. In a later analysis, TCR association rates were found to vary across HLA loci, with the most associated TCRs seen for DRB1 alleles and the fewest for HLA-C alleles. The study listed 164 TCR beta chains as associated with cytomegalovirus. HLA typing was unavailable for some donors at each locus, so association tests used only the typed subset. Most TCR sequences were seen in very few donors, while some public TCRs were found in many individuals. Most CMV-associated TCR beta chains appeared to be HLA-restricted in a later analysis, and the HLA associations seemed to be driven largely by CMV exposure. CMV serostatus was the only immune exposure information available for the cohort. The sequencing pipeline was judged likely to have produced a cluster of highly shared sequence variants as a technical artifact. About 17 rarely observed V segments, including chromosome 9 orphons, were excluded from the earlier analysis of almost 600 of the donors because counts were too low. The classifier was reported to diagnose cytomegalovirus status with high specificity and sensitivity in both the original and validation cohorts. According to the authors, the approach could potentially be generalized to other disease states and immunological phenotypes. Linkage disequilibrium might explain the correlated functional status among segregating V segments, but an unknown experimental factor could not be ruled out. Because the 87-base-pair reads could not distinguish some IMGT-functional V segments, including TRBV6-2 and TRBV6-3, those segments were excluded. Sequencing depth was assumed to be roughly uniform across donors in the presence/absence analyses, though that assumption may not hold. In vitro tests confirmed that a few of the cytomegalovirus-associated TCR beta chains recognize cytomegalovirus antigens. In a later genetic analysis, fewer N-insertions in productive TCRs were reported among donors in an Asian-associated ancestry cluster than the approximately 670-donor mean. According to a later analysis, parvovirus B19, influenza, CMV and Epstein-Barr virus appeared linked to several top co-occurrence clusters. In this cohort, only TCR beta chains were sequenced, and detectable features were limited by the absence of alpha or paired-chain data. An association between a missense DCLRE1C variant and V-gene and J-gene trimming of TCR beta chains was found in a later genetic analysis and replicated in an independent cohort. A further reported finding was that TCR beta sequences accurately predicted the HLA-A and HLA-B alleles for most subjects in the first cohort.

The TCR sequence derives from a female donor in good health and CMV-seronegative. The sequenced sample was PBMCs. The chain uses TRBV4-1 and TRBJ1-3; the D gene is perhaps TRBD1, from 5 matching bases. CDR3 sequence: CASSQDGASRSGNTIYF. The DNA reads as follows: TGCGCCAGCAGCCAAGATGGGGCCTCCCGCTCTGGAAACACCATATATTTT.